This T cell receptor beta chain was profiled in a study of shared clonotypes between healthy human individuals. Study results and limitations: Limitation of the genetic and exposure-history diversity represented came from the few donors.

The CDR3 covers 15 residues. CDR1 and CDR2 from the germline V gene are MDHEN and SYDVKM. The germline V and J ends were trimmed by 3 bases and 0 bases, with 9 bases remaining between them. A remark on this clone: Its target is not known.

Participating donors were healthy, HIV-negative adults free of recent acute infections or vaccinations. Samples underwent the assay at deep level. Produced via immunoSEQ multiplex PCR; TCRdb's table is partial and in-frame only. This sample yields 2 million to 2.5 million clones, of which approximately 90% are seen a single time; 0.3% to 0.4% belongs to the top ten. Sequenced material: naive CD4+ T cells from PBMCs. The subset here: CD45RA+ positively selected. The J gene is TRBJ1-3, the V gene TRBV28; D uncertain. This TCR derives from a man aged 18 to 30 in good health. Some clones in this sample may be carry-over from other donors' samples. The CDR3 reads CASSFPVSSGNTIYF. CDR3 coding DNA: TGTGCCAGCAGTTTCCCGGTCAGCTCTGGAAACACCATATATTTT.